The 8 T cell receptor beta chains reported below all come from one sample, sequenced in a study of T-cell reconstitution after alpha-beta-depleted transplantation in children. During its preparation, the TCRbeta library received unique molecular identifiers. One entry per CDR3 protein, called by TCRdb with MiXCR from the PCR reads. The profile shows more than 85,000 distinct CDR3 sequences, about 9.4% of them singletons. The material was PBMCs from the stem cell graft donor, obtained from the stem cell graft. The receptor source for this set is a human donor who donated a stem cell graft to a child with acute lymphoblastic leukemia.

V and J are TRBV9 and TRBJ2-7, with D perhaps TRBD1 (6 bases). V dropped 0 bases and J dropped 1 base, with 8 bases sitting between them. The CDR3 consists of 14 residues. Germline V gene data show CDR1 as SGDLS and CDR2 as YYNGEE. The CDR3 DNA is TGTGCCAGCAGCGTAGGGACAGTGTCCTACGAGCAGTACTTC. This sequence encodes CASSVGTVSYEQYF.

This clonotype was seen ten or more times. The V and J genes are TRBV11-2 and TRBJ2-7; D is ambiguous. This CDR3 is 13 amino acids long. V was trimmed by 4 bases and J by 5 bases, leaving 12 bases between them. Germline assignment: CDR1 SGHAT and CDR2 FQNNGV. The CDR3 spells CASSYDEADEQYF. The CDR3 region has the DNA TGTGCCAGCAGCTACGACGAGGCGGACGAGCAGTACTTC.

This clonotype was detected ten times or more. The J gene is TRBJ2-7, the V gene TRBV5-5, with 8 bases that match TRBD1. The CDR3 has 14 residues. Germline-derived CDR1 and CDR2 are SGHKS and YYEKEE (reference sequence). J was trimmed by 3 bases and V by 2 bases; bases with no gene match: 4. The CDR3: CASSFSDRGYEQYF. Written as DNA, the CDR3 is TGTGCCAGCAGCTTTAGTGACAGGGGCTACGAGCAGTACTTC.

This clonotype was seen ten or more times. This sequence joins TRBV5-1 and TRBJ2-7; no definite D call. Per the germline V gene, CDR1 is SGHRS and CDR2 is YFSETQ. V gave up 7 bases and J gave up 5 bases, with 16 bases separating them. This CDR3 has 13 residues. CDR3 in amino acids: CASGNKGMNEQYF. The CDR3 bases are TGCGCCAGCGGCAACAAAGGTATGAACGAGCAGTACTTC.

This clonotype was found many times. The genes are TRBV28 and TRBJ2-2; 10 nucleotides match TRBD1. J gave up 5 bases and V 7 bases, and 4 bases lay outside the gene matches. Germline V CDR1 and CDR2: MDHEN, SYDVKM. The CDR3 is 14 amino acids. For the CDR3, the DNA is TGTGCCAGCACTACGGACAGGGGGACCGGGGAGCTGTTTTTT. It codes for CASTTDRGTGELFF. Variable domain in full (rest from reference TRBV28 and TRBJ2-2): DVKVTQSSRYLVKRTGEKVFLECVQDMDHENMFWYRQDPGLGLRLIYFSYDVKMKEKGDIPEGYSVSREKKERFSLILESASTNQTSMYLCASTTDRGTGELFFGEGSRLTVL.

There are many counts of this clonotype. The rearrangement joins TRBV5-1 to TRBJ2-1, with 8 nucleotides matching TRBD2. The CDR3 runs to 13 residues. From germline, CDR1 is SGHRS and CDR2 YFSETQ. Losses at the gene ends were 3 bases for V and 10 bases for J; bases not matched to a gene: 6. The CDR3 DNA reads as TGCGCCAGCAGCTCCGGGGGGGCTGGGGAGCAGTTCTTC. This gives the protein CASSSGGAGEQFF.

In its sample, this clonotype was seen many times. CDR3 DNA: TGCGCCAGCAGCTTGGGCGTCCTCTCCTACAATGAGCAGTTCTTC. It encodes CASSLGVLSYNEQFF. The chain combines TRBV5-1 with TRBJ2-1; D remains ambiguous. CDR3 length: 15 residues. The germline V gene encodes CDR1 SGHRS and CDR2 YFSETQ. V lost 0 bases, J lost 0 bases, and 7 bases lay in between.

This clonotype was picked up one time. This sequence may be a read error, since a much larger clone differs from it by one base. V and J are TRBV7-2 and TRBJ2-7, with D possibly TRBD2 on 5 matching bases. Per germline, CDR1 SGHTA and CDR2 FQGNSA. V was shortened by 5 bases and J by 4 bases, with 21 bases between the two germline ends. This CDR3 has 16 residues. The CDR3 DNA is TGTGCCAGCAGCCCACAACCCAGGAATTCGGGATACGAGCAGTACTTC. It yields the protein CASSPQPRNSGYEQYF.